The next 23 T cell receptor beta chains were all read from a single sample in a study of follicular helper T cells after annual influenza vaccination. Time point of the sample: 2015-2016 season, pre-vaccination. Generated by immunoSEQ multiplex PCR, the TCRdb table keeps only in-frame clones and is missing some. The sample carries approximately 9,300 clones, around 90% recorded once. The source material was CXCR5+ CD38- circulating T follicular helper cells from blood, sampled on the day of influenza vaccination. As to subset: circulating Tfh, non-naive CD4+CXCR5+PD-1+ (ICOS+CD38+ or ICOS-CD38-). The source is an adult who received the influenza vaccine.

The genes are TRBV7-7 and TRBJ2-3; 10 bases match TRBD2. V shed 6 bases, J shed 3 bases, and the junction held 3 bases outside the gene matches. CDR1 SSHAT and CDR2 FNYEAQ come from the germline V gene (reference sequence). The CDR3 length is 14 residues. In nucleotides, the CDR3 is TGTGCCAGCAGTAGAGCGGGGGGGACAGATACGCAGTATTTT. Amino acid sequence: CASSRAGGTDTQYF.

The chain couples TRBV2 to TRBJ1-2; no reliable D call. V was clipped by 2 bases and J by 5 bases, with 9 bases between them. CDR3 length: 13 amino acids. From germline, CDR1 is SNHLY and CDR2 FYNNEI. The CDR3 here is CASSERGLYGYTF. The CDR3 nucleotides read TGTGCCAGCAGTGAACGGGGTTTATATGGCTACACCTTC.

The chain couples TRBV27 to TRBJ2-1; 7 bases agree with TRBD1. The CDR3 extends over 13 amino acids. In germline, CDR1 is MNHEY, CDR2 SMNVEV (reference sequence). With 6 bases clipped from V and 9 bases from J, the junction kept 8 bases outside the gene matches. The CDR3 reads CASRGQVSGEQFF. Written as DNA, the CDR3 is TGTGCCAGCAGAGGACAGGTCAGTGGTGAGCAGTTCTTC.

This clone was recorded only once. For the CDR3, the DNA is TGTGCCAGCAGTGAAGGGACTAGCGGGGTGAATGAGCAGTTCTTC. Translated: CASSEGTSGVNEQFF. The rearrangement uses TRBV2 and TRBJ2-1; 12 bases agree with TRBD2. Per germline, CDR1 SNHLY and CDR2 FYNNEI. V lost 1 base, J lost 7 bases, and 2 bases stayed unmatched. This CDR3 comprises 15 residues.

This clone was detected once. The V call is TRBV6-4, the J call TRBJ2-1; tentative D call: TRBD2 (7 bases). Germline assignment: CDR1 MRHNA and CDR2 SNTAGT. V dropped 6 bases and J dropped 4 bases, with 16 bases sitting between them. The CDR3 sequence is 15 residues long. The CDR3 DNA is TGTGCCAGCAGCGAAGGGGGGGACCAATACAATGAGCAGTTCTTC. Its translation: CASSEGGDQYNEQFF.

V usage is TRBV27 and J usage is TRBJ2-2, with 12 bases identical to TRBD2. Unmatched junction bases numbered 9, after V lost 6 bases and J lost 7 bases. CDR3 size: 16 residues. Per germline, CDR1 MNHEY and CDR2 SMNVEV (reference sequence). CDR3 amino acids: CASSTPSGGAGGELFF. The CDR3 DNA reads TGTGCCAGCAGCACTCCTAGCGGGGGGGCCGGCGGGGAGCTGTTTTTT.

The chain joins TRBV6-5 to TRBJ1-2, with 8 bases aligning to TRBD1. Germline V gene lookup returns CDR1 MNHEY and CDR2 SVGAGI. V dropped 4 bases and J dropped 3; count of bases not matched to a gene: 7. The CDR3 has 15 amino acids. The CDR3 sequence: CASSFLQGADYGYTF. The CDR3 DNA follows: TGTGCCAGCAGTTTCCTTCAGGGGGCGGACTATGGCTACACCTTC.

V usage is TRBV13 and J usage is TRBJ1-5; D is uncertain. Trimming took 3 bases from V and 5 from J, leaving 8 bases between them. Germline V lookup: CDR1 PRHDT, CDR2 FYEKMQ (reference sequence). The CDR3 contains 13 residues. CDR3 loop: CASSLRRDQPQHF. In DNA form, the CDR3 reads TGTGCCAGCAGCTTGAGGAGGGATCAGCCCCAGCATTTT.

The V and J genes are TRBV11-2 and TRBJ2-7; either TRBD1 or TRBD2 may fit D (5 bases each). V was cut by 6 bases and J by 7 bases, with 19 bases left in between. The germline V gene encodes CDR1 SGHAT and CDR2 FQNNGV. The CDR3 contains 14 residues. The CDR3 nucleotides read TGTGCCAGCAGTTTGAGTGGGACCCTCGGAGAGCAGTACTTC. Translating gives CASSLSGTLGEQYF.

This chain joins TRBV6-1 and TRBJ1-5; no firm D call. Trimming took off 4 bases at V and 3 bases at J, with 7 bases between the two ends. Germline CDR1 MNHNS, CDR2 SASEGT. The CDR3 runs 13 residues. The CDR3 region is CASSGGFNQPQHF. The CDR3 nucleotides are TGTGCCAGCAGTGGGGGTTTCAATCAGCCCCAGCATTTT.

The gene calls are TRBV6-1 and TRBJ1-1; D is unclear. With 7 bases removed from V and 2 bases from J, the gap between germline ends came to 17 bases. Germline assignment: CDR1 MNHNS and CDR2 SASEGT. The CDR3 consists of 15 residues. The CDR3 here is CASTSDLGPNTEAFF. CDR3 coding DNA: TGTGCCAGCACCAGTGATCTGGGTCCTAACACTGAAGCTTTCTTT.

This clone was found once. The CDR3, as DNA: TGTGCCAGCAGCTCGGACAGCCACTCTGGAAACACCATATATTTT. Its translation: CASSSDSHSGNTIYF. The chain employs TRBV11-2 and TRBJ1-3; D is possibly TRBD1 (6 bases). Trimming left V 4 bases short and J 0 bases short, with 10 bases between. Germline CDR1 and CDR2: SGHAT and FQNNGV. The CDR3 is 15 residues long.

The chain links TRBV18 to TRBJ1-2; the D is unclear. The CDR3 is made up of 14 amino acids. The V end lost 0 bases, the J end lost 4 bases, and 9 bases lay between the germline ends. Germline V gene data show CDR1 as KGHSH and CDR2 as LQKENI. DNA for the CDR3: TGTGCCAGCTCACCACCGGGTTCGGGCTATGGCTACACCTTC. Its translation is CASSPPGSGYGYTF.

The rearrangement joins TRBV5-8 to TRBJ2-7, with 7 positions matching TRBD1. Germline CDR1 reads SGHTS; CDR2 reads YDEGEE. Trimming removed 6 bases from V and 7 bases from J; junction bases left unmatched: 4. This CDR3 is built from 11 residues. The CDR3 sequence: CASTQGWEQYF. CDR3 DNA: TGTGCCAGCACACAGGGGTGGGAGCAGTACTTC. The full variable domain, rest sourced from reference TRBV5-8 and TRBJ2-7, is EAGVTQSPTHLIKTRGQQATLRCSPISGHTSVYWYQQALGLGLQFLLWYDEGEERNRGNFPPRFSGRQFPNYSSELNVNALELEDSALYLCASTQGWEQYFGPGTRLTVT.

The CDR3 DNA follows: TGTGCCAGCAGTGAATACGACGTATTGGGCGATGAGCAGTTCTTC. Its translation is CASSEYDVLGDEQFF. The genes are TRBV6-4 and TRBJ2-1, with D uncertain. V lost 3 bases to trimming and J lost 8 bases, with 17 bases between them. The CDR3 consists of 15 residues. Germline CDR1 and CDR2: MRHNA and SNTAGT.

The J gene is TRBJ1-2, the V gene TRBV7-9; the D gene is possibly TRBD1 (5 bases). This CDR3 region has 15 residues. Germline V gene sequence: CDR1 SEHNR, CDR2 FQNEAQ (reference sequence). V dropped 7 bases and J dropped 6 bases, with 21 bases sitting between them. In DNA form, the CDR3 reads TGTGCCAGCAACCGAGGGGAAGACAGATCTGATGGCTACACCTTC. The encoded protein is CASNRGEDRSDGYTF.

The V gene is TRBV30, the J gene TRBJ1-3, with D possibly TRBD1 on 5 matching bases. Germline V CDR1 and CDR2: GTSNPN, SVGIG (reference sequence). Trimming shortened V by 6 bases and J by 2 bases, and 14 bases separated the two germline ends. This CDR3 comprises 14 residues. The CDR3 loop is CACNLRGTGNTIYF. The CDR3, as DNA: TGTGCCTGTAACCTGAGGGGAACTGGAAACACCATATATTTT.

The CDR3 reads CASSFLAGRETQYF. As DNA, the CDR3 is TGTGCCAGCAGCTTTCTAGCGGGGCGAGAGACGCAGTATTTT. The rearrangement uses TRBV7-2 and TRBJ2-3; 9 bases are a match to TRBD2. Germline CDR1 SGHTA, CDR2 FQGNSA. The CDR3 has 14 amino acids. J gave up 9 bases and V 3 bases, and 7 bases lay outside the gene matches.

This clone was observed once. The chain is built from TRBV19 and TRBJ1-2, with TRBD1 as a possible D gene (5 bases). The CDR3 sequence is 15 residues long. From germline, CDR1 is LNHDA and CDR2 SQIVND (reference sequence). Trimming took off 4 bases at V and 3 bases at J, with 15 bases between the two ends. The CDR3 sequence is CASSKTGRQHYGYTF. The CDR3 coding sequence is TGTGCCAGTAGTAAAACTGGTCGACAGCACTATGGCTACACCTTC. Supplemented by reference TRBV19 and TRBJ1-2, the full variable domain reads DGGITQSPKYLFRKEGQNVTLSCEQNLNHDAMYWYRQDPGQGLRLIYYSQIVNDFQKGDIAEGYSVSREKKESFPLTVTSAQKNPTAFYLCASSKTGRQHYGYTFGSGTRLTVV.

V is TRBV10-2 and J is TRBJ1-1, with D perhaps matching TRBD1 (6 bases). The CDR3 runs 14 residues. The V end was cut by 3 bases, the J end by 5 bases, with 13 bases between. Germline values: CDR1 WSHSY, CDR2 SAAADI. The CDR3 DNA reads as TGCGCCAGCAGTGATGGGGGGGCTAATACTGAAGCTTTCTTT. Its protein product is CASSDGGANTEAFF.

The chain is built from TRBV5-6 and TRBJ1-3; TRBD1 is a possible D gene (5 bases). CDR1 and CDR2 from the germline V gene are SGHDT and YYEEEE. The germline V and J ends were trimmed by 3 bases and 0 bases, with 19 bases remaining between them. The CDR3 runs 18 residues. The CDR3 loop reads CASSYTPYQGSSGNTIYF. CDR3 DNA: TGTGCCAGCAGCTACACTCCTTACCAGGGTAGCTCTGGAAACACCATATATTTT.

This chain connects TRBV10-1 to TRBJ1-1, with D unclear. The CDR3 totals 13 residues. V lost 4 bases, J lost 3 bases, and 9 bases lay in between. The germline V gene has CDR1 WNHNN and CDR2 SYGVQD (reference sequence). The CDR3 here is CASSVTRDTEAFF. The CDR3 nucleotides are TGCGCCAGCAGTGTTACGCGGGACACTGAAGCTTTCTTT.

CDR3 DNA sequence: TGTGCCAGCAGGTCCGGACTAGTCAGCACAGATACGCAGTATTTT. This encodes CASRSGLVSTDTQYF. The chain employs TRBV5-8 and TRBJ2-3; 7 nucleotides align to TRBD2. This CDR3 is built from 15 residues. V gave up 5 bases and J gave up 0 bases; unmatched junction bases: 6. Per germline, CDR1 SGHTS and CDR2 YDEGEE.